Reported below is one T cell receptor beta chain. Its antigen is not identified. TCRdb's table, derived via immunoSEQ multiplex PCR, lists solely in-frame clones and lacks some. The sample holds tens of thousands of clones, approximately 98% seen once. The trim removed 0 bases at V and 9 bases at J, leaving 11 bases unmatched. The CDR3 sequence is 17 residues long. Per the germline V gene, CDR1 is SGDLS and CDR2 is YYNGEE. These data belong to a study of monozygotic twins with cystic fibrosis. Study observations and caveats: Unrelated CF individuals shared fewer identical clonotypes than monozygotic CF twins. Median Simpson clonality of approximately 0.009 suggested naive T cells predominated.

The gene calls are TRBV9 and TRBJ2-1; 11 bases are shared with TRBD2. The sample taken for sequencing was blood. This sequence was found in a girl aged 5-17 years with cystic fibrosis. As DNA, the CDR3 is TGTGCCAGCAGCGTAGGTCTAGCGGGAGGAACTATAGGTGAGCAGTTCTTC. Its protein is CASSVGLAGGTIGEQFF.